The 5 T cell receptor beta chains in this list originate from one sample, sequenced in a study of blood T cell repertoires in COVID-19 (dated by TCRdb to about 2020). The library came from the immunoSEQ multiplex PCR assay. What TCRdb holds here is the immuneACCESS table cut down to in-frame rearrangements. Part of the clones is not present; checked against another copy, under half of the missing clones reflect an unresolved V gene, and the others are unexplained. The sample contains 150,000 to 200,000 clones, 83% of them found a single time. About 3.5% of the sample is held by the ten biggest clonotypes. The source material was PBMCs or T cells enriched from blood (not recorded which). All receptors come from a woman aged 50 to 60 in a cohort exposed to, infected with or recovered from COVID-19 (not recorded which).

CDR3 nucleotide sequence: TGTGCCAGCAGCGCCGGGACAGTGAACACTGAAGCTTTCTTT. Its protein product is CASSAGTVNTEAFF. V gene TRBV3-1 (or the pseudogene TRBV3-2) combines with J gene TRBJ1-1, with TRBD1 identical over 7 bases. J lost 0 bases, V lost 5 bases, and 3 bases had no gene match. The CDR3 runs to 14 residues. From germline, CDR1 is LGHDT and CDR2 YNNKEL (reference sequence).

The rearrangement joins TRBV28 to TRBJ2-5; weak D call: TRBD2 (6 bases). Per germline, CDR1 MDHEN and CDR2 SYDVKM. The CDR3 length is 13 residues. With 2 bases removed from V and 4 bases from J, the gap between germline ends came to 8 bases. CDR3 protein: CASSLPRGETQYF. The DNA for the CDR3 is TGTGCCAGCAGTTTACCGCGGGGAGAGACCCAGTACTTC.

V is TRBV7-2 and J is TRBJ2-5, with TRBD2 matching over 12 bases. Trimming took 5 bases from V and 0 from J; bases not matched to a gene: 10. CDR1 is SGHTA, CDR2 FQGNSA, per germline. The CDR3 contains 18 residues. The CDR3 spells CASSPPGLAGMYQETQYF. The CDR3 DNA reads as TGTGCCAGCAGCCCGCCCGGACTAGCGGGGATGTACCAAGAGACCCAGTACTTC. The full variable domain, its missing parts supplied by reference TRBV7-2 and TRBJ2-5, is GAGVSQSPSNKVTEKGKDVELRCDPISGHTALYWYRQSLGQGLEFLIYFQGNSAPDKSGLPSDRFSAERTGGSVSTLTIQRTQQEDSAVYLCASSPPGLAGMYQETQYFGPGTRLLVL.

This sequence joins TRBV27 and TRBJ2-7; 14 bases line up with TRBD2. The trim removed 4 bases at V and 6 bases at J, leaving 5 bases unmatched. This CDR3 comprises 15 residues. The germline gives CDR1 MNHEY, CDR2 SMNVEV (reference sequence). CDR3 sequence: CASSSGTSGGGEQYF. CDR3 DNA sequence: TGTGCCAGCAGTTCAGGGACTAGCGGGGGCGGCGAGCAGTACTTC.

The V call is TRBV29-1, the J call TRBJ1-2, with D possibly matching TRBD1 (6 bases). Germline assignment: CDR1 SQVTM and CDR2 ANQGSEA. The CDR3 covers 13 residues. V dropped 8 bases and J dropped 2 bases, with 15 bases sitting between them. The CDR3 DNA reads TGCAGCTTCAAAACCGGGACAAACTATGGCTACACCTTC. This encodes CSFKTGTNYGYTF.